These T cell receptor beta chains were read from a single sample in a study of blood T cells in healthy people across ages. Via MiXCR, TCRdb re-called the 5' RACE reads, giving one row per CDR3 protein. Of some 1.5 million distinct CDR3 sequences in the sample, around 40% are singletons; the top ten hold about 4%. The source material was blood. These receptors originate from a woman between 18 and 29 years old in good health. The CDR3 runs from the conserved cysteine through the conserved F or W. A D gene is named only where the DNA matches it firmly. The size of a clone is reported for some rows only, either as once, few or many, or as a class for expanded clones.

v_call: TRBV4-1; d_call: NA; j_call: TRBJ2-7; clone_size: NA; cdr3_nt: TGCACCAGCAGCCAAGGCACCTACGAGCAGTACTTC; cdr3_aa: CTSSQGTYEQYF
v_call: TRBV12-3/TRBV12-4; d_call: TRBD1; j_call: TRBJ2-5; clone_size: few; cdr3_nt: TGTGCCAGCAGATCGGGACAGGGAGAGACCCAGTACTTC; cdr3_aa: CASRSGQGETQYF
v_call: TRBV20-1; d_call: NA; j_call: TRBJ1-2; clone_size: few; cdr3_nt: TGCAGTGCTCCCCGGGGATTATTAGATGGCTACACCTTC; cdr3_aa: CSAPRGLLDGYTF
v_call: TRBV6-2/TRBV6-3; d_call: TRBD2; j_call: TRBJ2-5; clone_size: NA; cdr3_nt: TGTGCCAGCAGGGACAACGACCGACTAGCGGGTATTGGCAATGAGCAGTACTTC; cdr3_aa: CASRDNDRLAGIGNEQYF
v_call: TRBV15; d_call: NA; j_call: TRBJ1-2; clone_size: NA; cdr3_nt: TGTGCCACCAGTATGCCGTCCCTACACTATGGCTACACCTTC; cdr3_aa: CATSMPSLHYGYTF
v_call: TRBV28; d_call: TRBD1; j_call: TRBJ1-6; clone_size: once; cdr3_nt: TGTGCCACACCTAAGGGGACAGACAGTTTTGGTAATTCACTCCTCCACTTT; cdr3_aa: CATPKGTDSFGNSLLHF
v_call: TRBV2; d_call: TRBD1; j_call: TRBJ1-1; clone_size: NA; cdr3_nt: TGTGCCAGCAGCTTGACCGGGACAGGCTCGAACACTGAAGCTTTCTTT; cdr3_aa: CASSLTGTGSNTEAFF
v_call: TRBV29-1; d_call: TRBD2; j_call: TRBJ2-2; clone_size: few; cdr3_nt: TGCAGCGTGAAACTAGCGGGCGGGACCGGGGAGCTGTTTTTT; cdr3_aa: CSVKLAGGTGELFF
v_call: TRBV7-6; d_call: NA; j_call: TRBJ1-4; clone_size: few; cdr3_nt: TGTGCCAGCAGCTCTTTGGCGGGAATAGAGAATGAAAAACTGTTTTTT; cdr3_aa: CASSSLAGIENEKLFF
v_call: TRBV6-2/TRBV6-3; d_call: NA; j_call: TRBJ2-1; clone_size: NA; cdr3_nt: TGTGCCAGCACCCCCTCCTATGAGCAGTTCTTC; cdr3_aa: CASTPSYEQFF
v_call: TRBV27; d_call: TRBD1; j_call: TRBJ2-7; clone_size: few; cdr3_nt: TGTGCCAGCAGTTTGACAGGGGGCGCGTCCGAGCAGTACTTC; cdr3_aa: CASSLTGGASEQYF
v_call: TRBV6-2/TRBV6-3; d_call: NA; j_call: TRBJ2-1; clone_size: NA; cdr3_nt: TGTGCCAGCAGTGGGGCACTAAGCTCCTACAAGGAGCAGTTCTTC; cdr3_aa: CASSGALSSYKEQFF
v_call: TRBV11-1; d_call: TRBD2; j_call: TRBJ2-1; clone_size: NA; cdr3_nt: TGTGCCAGCAGCTTCGGGGCTAGCGGGAGTGGTGAGCAGTTCTTC; cdr3_aa: CASSFGASGSGEQFF
v_call: TRBV4-3; d_call: TRBD1; j_call: TRBJ2-1; clone_size: NA; cdr3_nt: TGCGCCAGCAGCCTCGGACAGGGTCTGGGTCGTCATGAGCAGTTCTTC; cdr3_aa: CASSLGQGLGRHEQFF
v_call: TRBV29-1; d_call: NA; j_call: TRBJ1-2; clone_size: few; cdr3_nt: TGCAGCGTTGAAGATCAGGGGAACTATGGCTACACCTTC; cdr3_aa: CSVEDQGNYGYTF
v_call: TRBV7-2; d_call: NA; j_call: TRBJ1-2; clone_size: many; cdr3_nt: TGTGCCAGCAGCTCAGCCGGGACACAGAACGATGGCTACACCTTC; cdr3_aa: CASSSAGTQNDGYTF
v_call: TRBV9; d_call: NA; j_call: TRBJ2-5; clone_size: few; cdr3_nt: TGTGCCAGCAGCGTACAAGGGGGCGGGGTCGGGACCCAGTACTTC; cdr3_aa: CASSVQGGGVGTQYF
v_call: TRBV7-9; d_call: NA; j_call: TRBJ1-2; clone_size: NA; cdr3_nt: TGTGCCAGCAGCCCAACAGAACGCTATGGCTACACCTTC; cdr3_aa: CASSPTERYGYTF
v_call: TRBV14; d_call: TRBD1; j_call: TRBJ1-3; clone_size: NA; cdr3_nt: TGTGCCAGCAGCCTCGATCCTGGACAGGGCAGATTTGGATGGAACACCATATATTTT; cdr3_aa: CASSLDPGQGRFGWNTIYF
v_call: TRBV2; d_call: NA; j_call: TRBJ1-2; clone_size: NA; cdr3_nt: TGTGCCAGCAGTGAAAGCACAGGGCCTTTGGGCTACACCTTC; cdr3_aa: CASSESTGPLGYTF
v_call: TRBV4-3; d_call: NA; j_call: TRBJ2-7; clone_size: few; cdr3_nt: TGCGCCAGCAGCCAAGGCGGGACGGGATACGAGCAGTACTTC; cdr3_aa: CASSQGGTGYEQYF
v_call: TRBV19; d_call: NA; j_call: TRBJ1-2; clone_size: NA; cdr3_nt: TGTGCCAGTAGTATGGGACTCCTCCACACCTTC; cdr3_aa: CASSMGLLHTF
v_call: TRBV4-1; d_call: NA; j_call: TRBJ1-4; clone_size: NA; cdr3_nt: TGCACCAGCAGCCAGACCCCGGGAGGGGCTAATGAAAAACTGTTTTTT; cdr3_aa: CTSSQTPGGANEKLFF
v_call: TRBV4-1; d_call: NA; j_call: TRBJ1-2; clone_size: few; cdr3_nt: TGCGCCAGCAGCCAAGTTTGGGCAGGGGCTAACTATGGCTACACCTTC; cdr3_aa: CASSQVWAGANYGYTF